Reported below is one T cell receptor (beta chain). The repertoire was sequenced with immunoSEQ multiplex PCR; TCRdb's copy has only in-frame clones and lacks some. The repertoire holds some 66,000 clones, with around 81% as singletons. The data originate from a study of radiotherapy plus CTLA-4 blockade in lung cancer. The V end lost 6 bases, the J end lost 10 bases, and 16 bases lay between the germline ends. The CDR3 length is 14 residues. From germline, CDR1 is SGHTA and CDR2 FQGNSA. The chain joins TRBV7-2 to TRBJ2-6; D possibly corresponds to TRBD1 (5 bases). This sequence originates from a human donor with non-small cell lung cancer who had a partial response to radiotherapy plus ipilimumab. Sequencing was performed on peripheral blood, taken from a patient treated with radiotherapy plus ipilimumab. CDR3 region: CASSDGAGSNVLTF. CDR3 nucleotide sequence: TGTGCCAGCAGTGATGGGGCAGGTAGTAACGTCCTGACTTTC.